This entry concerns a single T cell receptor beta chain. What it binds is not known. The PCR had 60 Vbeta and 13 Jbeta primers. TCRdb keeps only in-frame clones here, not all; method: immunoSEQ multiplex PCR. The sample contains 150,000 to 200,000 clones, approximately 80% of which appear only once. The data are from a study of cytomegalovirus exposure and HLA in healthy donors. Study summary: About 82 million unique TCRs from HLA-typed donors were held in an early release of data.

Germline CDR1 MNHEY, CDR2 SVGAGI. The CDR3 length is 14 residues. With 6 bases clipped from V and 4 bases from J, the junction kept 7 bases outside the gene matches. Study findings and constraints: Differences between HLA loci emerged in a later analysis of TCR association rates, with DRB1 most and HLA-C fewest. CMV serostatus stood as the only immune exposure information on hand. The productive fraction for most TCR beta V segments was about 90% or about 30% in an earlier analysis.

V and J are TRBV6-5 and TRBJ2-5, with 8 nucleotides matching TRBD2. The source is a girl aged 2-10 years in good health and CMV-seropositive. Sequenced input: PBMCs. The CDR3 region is CASRPGGGGETQYF. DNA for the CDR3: TGTGCCAGCAGGCCCGGGGGGGGTGGAGAGACCCAGTACTTC.